The 2 T cell receptor beta chains below come from one sample, sequenced in a study of T cell responses to AZD1222 COVID-19 vaccine. Sequenced by immunoSEQ multiplex PCR; TCRdb stores in-frame clones only, minus some. Of about 90,000 clones in the sample, around 91% were seen once. The sample consisted of peripheral blood, taken 28 days after the second AZD1222 dose. The receptors here all came from an adult who received the AZD1222 COVID-19 vaccine.

The V call is TRBV7-9, the J call TRBJ2-1; 9 bases match TRBD2. V shed 5 bases and J 4 bases; nucleotides not matched to a gene: 9. The CDR3 is 16 amino acids. CDR1 and CDR2 from the germline V gene are SEHNR and FQNEAQ (reference sequence). The CDR3 here is CASSGWGLAGYNEQFF. The DNA for the CDR3 is TGTGCCAGCAGCGGCTGGGGGCTAGCGGGGTACAATGAGCAGTTCTTC.

The J gene is TRBJ2-2, the V gene TRBV25-1; unclear D gene. Trimming removed 1 base from V and 2 bases from J, with 8 bases in between. CDR1 MGHDK and CDR2 SYGVNS come from the germline V gene. The CDR3 covers 15 residues. The CDR3 loop is CASSELGANTGELFF. The CDR3 DNA follows: TGTGCCAGCAGTGAATTGGGCGCCAACACCGGGGAGCTGTTTTTT.